These 29 T cell receptor beta chains came from one sample sequenced in a study of shared clonotypes between healthy human individuals. Clones were read by immunoSEQ multiplex PCR, and TCRdb kept only the in-frame ones, dropping some. The table records about 480,000 clones, around 79% of them present only once. The sample taken for sequencing was PBMCs. The receptors were gathered from a woman aged 40 to 55 in good health. Some clones in this sample may be carry-over from other donors' samples.

This clone came up a few times. Written as DNA, the CDR3 is TGTGCCAGCAGTCCAGACAGGCAGGAAAACATTCAGTACTTC. This translates into CASSPDRQENIQYF. V gene TRBV2 combines with J gene TRBJ2-4; a weak D match, TRBD1 (6 bases). CDR3 length: 14 amino acids. V dropped 5 bases and J dropped 5 bases, with 13 bases sitting between them. Germline CDR1 SNHLY, CDR2 FYNNEI.

The chain is built from TRBV10-3 and TRBJ1-1, with D hard to call. The germline V and J ends were trimmed by 0 bases and 10 bases, with 12 bases remaining between them. This CDR3 comprises 13 residues. CDR1 and CDR2 from the germline V gene are ENHRY and SYGVKD. The CDR3 reads CAISESVRSLAFF. CDR3 in DNA: TGTGCCATCAGTGAGTCGGTTAGGTCGCTAGCTTTCTTT.

This sequence joins TRBV30 and TRBJ1-3, with TRBD1 as a possible D gene (5 bases). The ends were cut back, 0 bases at V and 0 bases at J, with 18 bases in the middle. The CDR3 has 18 residues. CDR1 GTSNPN and CDR2 SVGIG come from the germline V gene (reference sequence). CDR3 in amino acids: CAWSVARGLGSSGNTIYF. CDR3 DNA sequence: TGTGCCTGGAGTGTAGCTCGGGGGTTAGGAAGCTCTGGAAACACCATATATTTT.

V gene TRBV7-9 combines with J gene TRBJ1-1; TRBD1 might be the D (5 bases). CDR1 SEHNR and CDR2 FQNEAQ come from the germline V gene (reference sequence). V was cut by 5 bases and J by 1 base, with 20 bases left in between. This CDR3 is built from 17 residues. The CDR3 DNA is TGTGCCAGCAGCCCTAGTGGGGCCGGATTGAGGAACACTGAAGCTTTCTTT. It codes for CASSPSGAGLRNTEAFF.

The gene calls are TRBV9 and TRBJ2-5; 9 bases fit TRBD1. CDR1 and CDR2 (germline): SGDLS, YYNGEE. The junction had 7 bases not matched to a gene; V was cut back by 3 bases and J by 4 bases. The CDR3 has 15 amino acids. CDR3 nucleotides: TGTGCCAGCAGCGCCCGGACAGGGGTAGGAGAGACCCAGTACTTC. Protein product: CASSARTGVGETQYF.

This chain links TRBV6-5 with TRBJ2-3; D may correspond to TRBD1 or TRBD2 (5 bases each). V lost 6 bases, J lost 1 base, and 11 bases lay in between. This CDR3 contains 14 residues. Germline-derived CDR1 and CDR2 are MNHEY and SVGAGI. The CDR3: CASSRGRRTDTQYF. CDR3 bases: TGTGCCAGCAGCCGGGGCCGCCGCACAGATACGCAGTATTTT.

This clone was recorded a few times. The V and J genes are TRBV19 and TRBJ2-3, with a possible D match to TRBD1 (6 bases). Germline V gene sequence: CDR1 LNHDA, CDR2 SQIVND (reference sequence). The CDR3 has 14 amino acids. Trimming removed 3 bases from V and 1 base from J, with 8 bases in between. The CDR3 DNA reads TGTGCCAGTAGTATGACAGGCGGCACAGATACGCAGTATTTT. It is translated as CASSMTGGTDTQYF.

The V and J genes are TRBV30 and TRBJ1-5; D call uncertain. This CDR3 region has 14 residues. Germline CDR1 GTSNPN, CDR2 SVGIG (reference sequence). V was clipped by 2 bases and J by 7 bases, with 15 bases between them. The CDR3: CAWSPMSIGQPQHF. The DNA of the CDR3 is TGTGCCTGGAGTCCCATGAGCATTGGGCAGCCCCAGCATTTT.

The V and J genes are TRBV19 and TRBJ2-7, with D possibly being TRBD1 (5 bases). The length of the CDR3 is 13 residues. The germline gives CDR1 LNHDA, CDR2 SQIVND (reference sequence). The ends were cut back, 2 bases at V and 5 bases at J, with 10 bases in the middle. The CDR3 sequence is CASSIQGRDEQYF. The CDR3 nucleotides read TGTGCCAGTAGTATACAGGGTAGGGACGAGCAGTACTTC.

V and J are TRBV5-5 and TRBJ1-1; no firm D call. Germline CDR1 SGHKS, CDR2 YYEKEE (reference sequence). V was shortened by 0 bases and J by 10 bases, with 10 bases between the two germline ends. The CDR3 loop spans 12 amino acids. CDR3 sequence: CASSLEWPLAFF. The CDR3 DNA sequence: TGTGCCAGCAGCTTGGAGTGGCCGCTAGCTTTCTTT.

The genes are TRBV2 and TRBJ2-1; 7 bases agree with TRBD2. Per germline, CDR1 SNHLY and CDR2 FYNNEI. V trimming: 3 bases; J trimming: 8 bases; junction bases outside the gene matches: 7. The CDR3 loop spans 14 amino acids. The CDR3 spells CASSDSAGEDEQFF. The CDR3, as DNA: TGTGCCAGCAGTGATTCGGCGGGAGAGGATGAGCAGTTCTTC.

The sample holds one count of this clone. The gene calls are TRBV28 and TRBJ2-3, with 8 bases matching TRBD2. V was clipped by 4 bases and J by 1 base; unmatched bases: 7. The CDR3 is 16 residues long. Germline V lookup: CDR1 MDHEN, CDR2 SYDVKM. The CDR3 reads CASSSGAAGGTDTQYF. CDR3 nucleotides: TGTGCCAGCAGTTCCGGGGCAGCGGGAGGCACAGATACGCAGTATTTT.

The chain links TRBV6-1 to TRBJ1-2; TRBD1 agrees at 11 bases. Germline CDR1 is MNHNS and CDR2 is SASEGT. With 7 bases clipped from V and 8 bases from J, the junction kept 9 bases outside the gene matches. The CDR3 has 14 amino acids. This CDR3 reads CASTPDRGRGGYTF. The CDR3 nucleotides are TGTGCCAGCACCCCGGACAGGGGGCGAGGGGGCTACACCTTC.

CDR3 residues: CAISESPGGTQETQYF. The CDR3 bases are TGTGCCATCAGTGAGTCGCCGGGAGGGACCCAAGAGACCCAGTACTTC. V is TRBV10-3 and J is TRBJ2-5; 8 positions match TRBD2. This CDR3 is 16 amino acids long. V lost 0 bases, J lost 1 base, and 4 bases stayed unmatched. CDR1 is ENHRY and CDR2 is SYGVKD in the germline V gene.

J is TRBJ2-7 and V is TRBV7-2; possibly TRBD1 or TRBD2 for D (6 bases each). V was pared by 6 bases and J by 5 bases, with 17 bases between. The CDR3 is made up of 14 amino acids. Germline V lookup: CDR1 SGHTA, CDR2 FQGNSA. The CDR3 sequence: CASSMPGGVHEQYF. The CDR3 coding sequence is TGTGCCAGCAGTATGCCCGGGGGCGTCCACGAGCAGTACTTC. Full variable domain (missing parts from reference TRBV7-2 and TRBJ2-7): GAGVSQSPSNKVTEKGKDVELRCDPISGHTALYWYRQSLGQGLEFLIYFQGNSAPDKSGLPSDRFSAERTGGSVSTLTIQRTQQEDSAVYLCASSMPGGVHEQYFGPGTRLTVT.

This clone was detected many times. The genes are TRBV12-5 and TRBJ2-7, with D unclear. The V end lost 6 bases, the J end lost 4 bases, and 10 bases lay between the germline ends. The CDR3 is 12 amino acids. Germline V gene data show CDR1 as LGHNT and CDR2 as FRNRAP. The CDR3 DNA sequence: TGTGCTAGTGGCAAATCCCCGTACGAGCAGTACTTC. Translated, it gives CASGKSPYEQYF.

The chain joins TRBV7-9 to TRBJ2-3, with 16 bases fitting TRBD2. The CDR3 loop spans 18 amino acids. Germline assignment: CDR1 SEHNR and CDR2 FQNEAQ (reference sequence). The J segment lost 4 bases and the V segment lost 5 bases, leaving 9 bases of the junction unmatched. The CDR3 DNA follows: TGTGCCAGCAGCCCAACCCCGGGACTAGCGGGAGGGTCAGATACGCAGTATTTT. Translation gives CASSPTPGLAGGSDTQYF.

The sample holds a few counts of this clone. The V call is TRBV4-2, the J call TRBJ2-7, with D maybe TRBD2 (5 bases). CDR1 is LGHNA and CDR2 is YNFKEQ in the germline V gene. This CDR3 contains 14 residues. Trimming pared 0 bases from V and 2 bases from J, leaving 8 bases between. The CDR3 spells CASSQDLLAYEQYF. Here the CDR3 DNA reads TGTGCCAGCAGCCAAGATTTACTAGCCTACGAGCAGTACTTC.

The rearrangement links TRBV11-3 to TRBJ2-3, with 7 bases matching TRBD1. This CDR3 comprises 14 residues. CDR1 is SGHNT, CDR2 YENEEA, per germline. V was pared by 4 bases and J by 1 base, with 2 bases of the junction left unmatched. The CDR3 protein is CASSYGQGTDTQYF. DNA for the CDR3: TGTGCCAGCAGCTATGGACAGGGCACAGATACGCAGTATTTT.

The gene calls are TRBV18 and TRBJ2-7; possible D gene TRBD1, 6 bases. CDR3 size: 17 residues. Germline lookup yields CDR1 KGHSH and CDR2 LQKENI. V was cut by 3 bases and J by 3 bases, with 21 bases left in between. The CDR3 sequence: CASSPNRPGTDSYEQYF. The CDR3 DNA reads as TGTGCCAGCTCACCTAATCGACCCGGGACGGACAGCTACGAGCAGTACTTC.

The chain is built from TRBV28 and TRBJ1-4; D uncertain. The CDR3 is made up of 13 amino acids. Germline CDR1 and CDR2: MDHEN and SYDVKM. Trimming pared 5 bases from V and 4 bases from J, leaving 8 bases between. The CDR3 is CASSRTYNEKLFF. CDR3 in DNA: TGTGCCAGCAGTCGAACCTATAATGAAAAACTGTTTTTT.

In DNA, the CDR3 is TGTGCCAGCAGTGAGGGCAGGGCCTACGAGCAGTACTTC. It translates to CASSEGRAYEQYF. The rearrangement links TRBV2 to TRBJ2-7; the D gene is possibly TRBD1 (5 bases). Germline V gives CDR1 SNHLY, CDR2 FYNNEI. V was shortened by 3 bases and J by 2 bases, with 8 bases between the two germline ends. This CDR3 spans 13 amino acids.

As regards this clone: The junction does not match germline at one end; this may be a read error. The J gene is TRBJ2-7, the V gene TRBV7-9; D may be TRBD2 (6 bases). The length of the CDR3 is 15 residues. The germline V gene encodes CDR1 SEHNR and CDR2 FQNEAQ (reference sequence). In DNA form, the CDR3 reads TGTGCCAGCGGCTTTTCCGGGAGTGGTTCCTACGAGCAGTACTTC. Its protein product is CASGFSGSGSYEQYF.

The V and J genes are TRBV21-1 and TRBJ1-5. TRBV21-1 is given as a pseudogene. The CDR3 is made up of 16 amino acids. CDR3: CASSRRWIRCNQPQHF. CDR3 nucleotide sequence: TGTGCCAGCAGCCGGAGGTGGATTCGGTGCAATCAGCCCCAGCATTTT.

The chain combines TRBV15 with TRBJ2-5, with TRBD1 matching 11 bases. After removal of 1 base from V and 5 bases from J, the junction contained 3 bases not matched to a gene. The CDR3 is made up of 15 amino acids. Germline lookup yields CDR1 LNHNV and CDR2 YYDKDF (reference sequence). This chain's CDR3 is CATSRGTGGSETQYF. For the CDR3, the DNA is TGTGCCACCAGCAGAGGGACAGGGGGCAGTGAGACCCAGTACTTC.

The chain recombines TRBV6-5 with TRBJ2-3, with D tentatively TRBD2 (5 bases). Trimming took off 5 bases at V and 0 bases at J, with 9 bases between the two ends. The CDR3 runs to 14 residues. Germline V lookup: CDR1 MNHEY, CDR2 SVGAGI. CDR3 DNA sequence: TGTGCCAGCAGTCCGGGGAGTAGCACAGATACGCAGTATTTT. Amino acid sequence: CASSPGSSTDTQYF.

This clone was detected ten times or more. J is TRBJ2-5 and V is TRBV15, with D perhaps matching TRBD2 (6 bases). V dropped 1 base and J dropped 4 bases, with 16 bases sitting between them. CDR3 length equals 16 residues. From germline, CDR1 is LNHNV and CDR2 YYDKDF (reference sequence). Here the CDR3 DNA reads TGTGCCACCAGCAGAGGTCGTTATACGGGAGTAGAGACCCAGTACTTC. It specifies CATSRGRYTGVETQYF.

The V call is TRBV5-4, the J call TRBJ2-4, with a weak D call TRBD1 (6 bases). V was shortened by 0 bases and J by 8 bases, with 12 bases between the two germline ends. This CDR3 contains 14 residues. CDR1 SGHNT and CDR2 YYREEE come from the germline V gene (reference sequence). The DNA for the CDR3 is TGTGCCAGCAGCTTGGCTCAGGCAGGGGACATTCAGTACTTC. It yields the protein CASSLAQAGDIQYF.

J is TRBJ2-7 and V is TRBV7-9; D not resolved. Germline values: CDR1 SEHNR, CDR2 FQNEAQ (reference sequence). V lost 5 bases, J lost 0 bases, and 8 bases lay in between. This CDR3 is built from 13 residues. The CDR3 region is CASSPGPSYEQYF. CDR3 sequence (DNA): TGTGCCAGCAGCCCCGGACCCTCCTACGAGCAGTACTTC.